This T cell receptor (beta chain) originates from a study of low-dose radiotherapy and immunotherapy resistance in tumors (dated by TCRdb to between 2021 and 2022). In the study overall: In Cohort 1, each fraction delivered 0.5 Gy every 2 weeks, and the prescribed total PTV dose was 6.5 Gy. No randomization into treatment groups was done for the people taking part in the trial. Patients took aspirin 300 mg orally once daily for four cycles, starting on cycle 1 day 1. Patients were given nivolumab as a 240 mg flat dose every two weeks and ipilimumab at 1 mg/kg every six weeks, with both drugs delivered intravenously. Eight patients were included in the translational analysis, namely three from the first dose cohort plus the first five from the second dose cohort. Cyclophosphamide 200 mg/m2 was given intravenously every two weeks, one day before each radiation and immunotherapy administration. In Cohort 2, 1 Gy per fraction was delivered every two weeks, for a total of 13 Gy over 26 weeks.

First-strand cDNA was synthesized using Superscript III and a set of TRAV- and TRBV-specific primers, so that both TCRalpha and TCRbeta chains were covered. TCRs were amplified with Phusion for around 19 PCR cycles, with a constant-region primer paired with the adapter attached to the V primers. Isolated mRNA was amplified with the MessageAmp II aRNA Amplification Kit, using a roughly 15-hour in vitro transcription at 37°C. The Dynabeads mRNA DIRECT Purification Kit was used to isolate the mRNA for TCR sequencing. Indexed Illumina adapters were added in a second Phusion PCR of 25 to 30 cycles, after which AMPure XP beads were used to purify the products. Per the original workflow: Custom Perl scripts were used to pool TCR sequences that encoded the same protein, to remove out-of-frame sequences, and to calculate the abundance of each clonotype. TCR sequences supported by only a single read were excluded from analysis. The metrics used to describe the repertoires included Shannon entropy, Gini index, clonality, richness, and the frequency of TCRs shared between repertoires. The public reads were quality trimmed at Q25 with fastp and then assembled into clones with MiXCR by TCRdb, keeping productive beta chains. Rows are unified per CDR3 protein, each entry keeping the most common DNA and genes. TCRdb's processing, not the authors' own work, is the source of the V and J calls. This sample lists 13,000 to 15,000 distinct CDR3 sequences; under 80% were detected once. Jointly, the top ten make up under 6.5% of the sample.

The donors came from RACIN, which was a single-arm phase I dose-escalation trial that paired nivolumab and ipilimumab with aspirin, low-dose cyclophosphamide and low-dose radiotherapy. To be eligible, a patient needed to have an advanced solid tumor that was TIL-negative. On this clonotype: Its antigen remains undetermined. The sample holds no much larger clone one base away, and base qualities are not on file.

This TCR derives from a human donor with advanced metastatic prostate, ovarian, gallbladder or colorectal cancer (not recorded which). This table probably holds off-target reads from a library built for another chain.

The CDR3 is CASSRRDRIEQYF. The DNA sequence is as follows: TGTGCCAGCAGTCGCCGAGACAGGATCGAGCAGTACTTC. Recombination connected TRBV6-2 or TRBV6-3 to TRBJ2-7, and the D gene may be TRBD1, 6 bases matching. CDR1 and CDR2 were assigned from the germline V gene as MNHEY and SVGEGT. The V end loses 5 bases and the J end loses 6 bases, and a stretch of 14 bases separates them. From cysteine to phenylalanine, the CDR3 is 13 amino acids long. Left in the record is the CDR3 DNA by itself, 39 bases read in frame from the first base.